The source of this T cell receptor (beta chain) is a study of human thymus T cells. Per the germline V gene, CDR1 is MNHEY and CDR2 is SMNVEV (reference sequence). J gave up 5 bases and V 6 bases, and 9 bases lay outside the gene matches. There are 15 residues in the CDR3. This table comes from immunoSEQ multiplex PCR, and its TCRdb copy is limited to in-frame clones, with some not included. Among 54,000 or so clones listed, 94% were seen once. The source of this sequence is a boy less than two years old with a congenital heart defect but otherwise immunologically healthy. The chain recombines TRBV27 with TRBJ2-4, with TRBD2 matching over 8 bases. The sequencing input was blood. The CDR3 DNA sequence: TGTGCCAGCAGGCGCGGGGCGGGGGGCGAAAACATTCAGTACTTC. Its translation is CASRRGAGGENIQYF.